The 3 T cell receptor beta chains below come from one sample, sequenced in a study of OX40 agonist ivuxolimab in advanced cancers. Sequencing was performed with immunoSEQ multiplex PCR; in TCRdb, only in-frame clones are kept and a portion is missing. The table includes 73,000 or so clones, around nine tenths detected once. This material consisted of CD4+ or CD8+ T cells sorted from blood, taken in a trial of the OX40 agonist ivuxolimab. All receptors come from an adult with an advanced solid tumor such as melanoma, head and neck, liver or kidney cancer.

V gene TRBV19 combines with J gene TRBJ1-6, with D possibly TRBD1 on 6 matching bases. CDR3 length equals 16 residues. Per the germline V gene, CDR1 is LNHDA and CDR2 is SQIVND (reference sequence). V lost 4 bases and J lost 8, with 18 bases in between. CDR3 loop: CASSTPLWDNYSPLHF. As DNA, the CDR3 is TGTGCCAGTAGTACTCCCCTTTGGGACAATTATTCACCCCTCCACTTT.

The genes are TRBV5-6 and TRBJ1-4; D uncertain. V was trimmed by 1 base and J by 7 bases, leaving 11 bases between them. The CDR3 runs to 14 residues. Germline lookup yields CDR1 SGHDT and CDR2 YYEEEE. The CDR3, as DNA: TGTGCCAGCAGCTTGAAAGGACCGGGTGAAAAACTGTTTTTT. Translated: CASSLKGPGEKLFF.

The CDR3 DNA is TGTGCCAGCAGCCAGACAGGGAGGGACACTGAAGCTTTCTTT. It specifies CASSQTGRDTEAFF. The V and J genes are TRBV6-1 and TRBJ1-1; 7 bases fit TRBD1. V lost 6 bases to trimming and J lost 3 bases; unmatched junction nucleotides: 7. Germline loops: CDR1 MNHNS, CDR2 SASEGT. The CDR3 sequence is 14 residues long.